Listed here is a single TCR beta chain. Its antigen is undetermined. This table comes from immunoSEQ multiplex PCR, and its TCRdb copy is limited to in-frame clones, with some not included. The repertoire has about 88,000 clones, 95% to 98% of them found once; the top ten carry 0.6% to 0.95%. This sample is drawn from a study of cytomegalovirus exposure and HLA in healthy donors. Looking at the study overall: Later, an analysis reported that the 95 to 150 validation repertoires had used the same platform as the 500 to 750 first-cohort repertoires. Study-wide results and caveats: The authors enumerated roughly 160 TCR beta chains as linked to cytomegalovirus. High specificity and sensitivity for cytomegalovirus status were reported for the classifier.

Germline CDR1 and CDR2: SGHNT and YYREEE (reference sequence). This CDR3 spans 15 amino acids. V lost 2 bases and J lost 2; bases outside the gene matches: 4. This chain connects TRBV5-4 to TRBJ2-1; 7 bases align to TRBD2. Sequencing was done on a sample of PBMCs. This sequence originates from a man aged 18 to 29 in good health and CMV-seronegative. The CDR3: CASSFSSGPYNEQFF. The CDR3 nucleotides are TGTGCCAGCAGCTTTTCTAGCGGCCCCTACAATGAGCAGTTCTTC.